This T cell receptor (beta chain) was sequenced for a study of blood T cell repertoires in COVID-19. Study-wide context: Donors in the United States, Italy and Spain gave samples during acute or convalescent COVID-19. PBMCs, B-cell-depleted T cells, or T cells provided the cDNA or gDNA that made up the material.

Per the germline V gene, CDR1 is MDHEN and CDR2 is SYDVKM. J gave up 5 bases and V 7 bases, and 13 bases lay outside the gene matches. The CDR3 runs to 16 residues. How the authors handled the data: Quantification of nucleated cells was approximated via reference gene primer amplification. Sequencing used immunoSEQ multiplex PCR; TCRdb keeps in-frame clones, though not all of them. That table gives V, J and clone size, and the DNA gave D and trimming. The table lists about 16,000 clones, about 88% of them singletons. The TCR sequence derives from a man aged 55-75 years with acute or convalescent COVID-19. The specimen sequenced was peripheral blood. This rearrangement joins TRBV28 to TRBJ1-4; 7 bases line up with TRBD1. DNA for the CDR3: TGTGCCAGCAACAAAGGATCTGACAGGGTAAATGAAAAACTGTTTTTT. Protein sequence: CASNKGSDRVNEKLFF.